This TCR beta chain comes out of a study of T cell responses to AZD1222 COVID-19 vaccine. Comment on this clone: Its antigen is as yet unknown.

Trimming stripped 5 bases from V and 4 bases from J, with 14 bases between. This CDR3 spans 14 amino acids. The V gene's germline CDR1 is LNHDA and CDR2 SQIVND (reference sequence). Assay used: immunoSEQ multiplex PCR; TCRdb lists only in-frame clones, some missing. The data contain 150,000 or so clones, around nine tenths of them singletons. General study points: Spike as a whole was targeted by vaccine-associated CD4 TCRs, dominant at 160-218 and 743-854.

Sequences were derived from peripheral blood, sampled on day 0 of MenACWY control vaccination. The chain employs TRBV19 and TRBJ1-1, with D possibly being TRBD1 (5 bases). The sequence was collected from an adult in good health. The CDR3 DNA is TGTGCCAGTAGTGCTGGGGCGAAGAGCACTGAAGCTTTCTTT. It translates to CASSAGAKSTEAFF.